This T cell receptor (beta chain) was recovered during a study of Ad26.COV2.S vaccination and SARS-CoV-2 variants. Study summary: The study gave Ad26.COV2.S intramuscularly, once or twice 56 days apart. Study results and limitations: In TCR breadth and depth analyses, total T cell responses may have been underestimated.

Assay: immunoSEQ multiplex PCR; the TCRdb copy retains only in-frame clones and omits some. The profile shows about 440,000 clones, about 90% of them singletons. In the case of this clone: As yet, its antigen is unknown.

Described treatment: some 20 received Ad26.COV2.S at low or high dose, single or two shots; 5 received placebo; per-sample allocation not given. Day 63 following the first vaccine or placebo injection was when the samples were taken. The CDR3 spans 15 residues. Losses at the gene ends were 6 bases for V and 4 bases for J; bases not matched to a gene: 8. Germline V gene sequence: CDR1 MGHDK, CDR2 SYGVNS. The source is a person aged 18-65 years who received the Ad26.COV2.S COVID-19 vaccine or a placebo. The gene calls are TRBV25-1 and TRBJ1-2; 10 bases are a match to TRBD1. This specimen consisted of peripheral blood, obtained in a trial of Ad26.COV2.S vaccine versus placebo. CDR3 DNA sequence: TGTGCCAGCAGCATGACAGGGGGCTTTAGCTATGGCTACACCTTC. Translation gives CASSMTGGFSYGYTF.